The 2 T cell receptor beta chains presented below share a single source sample, sequenced in a study of blood T cell repertoires in COVID-19. Sequencing used immunoSEQ multiplex PCR; TCRdb keeps in-frame clones, though not all of them. The sample lists 250,000 to 300,000 clones, around 80% occurring once. The sample comprised PBMCs or T cells enriched from blood (not recorded which). These receptors were collected from a man aged 30-40 years with acute COVID-19.

This clone was picked up a small number of times. The chain is built from TRBV9 and TRBJ1-5, with D unresolved. The CDR3 has 15 residues. Trimming removed 0 bases from V and 0 bases from J, with 7 bases in between. Germline CDR1 is SGDLS and CDR2 is YYNGEE. CDR3 residues: CASSVGSGSNQPQHF. The CDR3 bases are TGTGCCAGCAGCGTAGGTTCGGGTAGCAATCAGCCCCAGCATTTT.

The gene calls are TRBV7-8 and TRBJ1-1, with no clear D. This CDR3 is built from 14 residues. Germline values: CDR1 SGHVS, CDR2 FQNEAQ. With 2 bases removed from V and 7 bases from J, the gap between germline ends came to 14 bases. The CDR3 is CASSLLPAEGEAFF. Here the CDR3 DNA reads TGTGCCAGCAGCTTATTGCCGGCAGAGGGTGAAGCTTTCTTT.